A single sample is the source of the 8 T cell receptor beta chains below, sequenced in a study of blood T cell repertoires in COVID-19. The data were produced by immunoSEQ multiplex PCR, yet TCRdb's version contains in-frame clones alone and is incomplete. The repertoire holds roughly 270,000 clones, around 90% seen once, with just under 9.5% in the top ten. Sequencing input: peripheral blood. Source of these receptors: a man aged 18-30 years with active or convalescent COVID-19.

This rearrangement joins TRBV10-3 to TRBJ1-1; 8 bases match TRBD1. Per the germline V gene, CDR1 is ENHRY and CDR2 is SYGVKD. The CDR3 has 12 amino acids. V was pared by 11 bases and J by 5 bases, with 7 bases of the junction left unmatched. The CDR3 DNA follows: TGTGCCGCCGACAGGGGAGGGACTGAAGCTTTCTTT. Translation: CAADRGGTEAFF.

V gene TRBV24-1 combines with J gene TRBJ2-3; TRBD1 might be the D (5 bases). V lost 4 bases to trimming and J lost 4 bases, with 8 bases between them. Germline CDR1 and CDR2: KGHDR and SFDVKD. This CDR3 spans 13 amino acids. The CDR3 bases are TGTGCCACCAGTGACCTGACAGCAGATACGCAGTATTTT. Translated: CATSDLTADTQYF.

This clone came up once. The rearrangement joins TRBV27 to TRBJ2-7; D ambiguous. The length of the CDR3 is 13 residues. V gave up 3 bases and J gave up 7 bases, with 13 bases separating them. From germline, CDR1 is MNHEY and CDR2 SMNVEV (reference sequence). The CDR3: CASSFGTLEEQYF. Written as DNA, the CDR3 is TGTGCCAGCAGTTTTGGTACCTTGGAGGAGCAGTACTTC.

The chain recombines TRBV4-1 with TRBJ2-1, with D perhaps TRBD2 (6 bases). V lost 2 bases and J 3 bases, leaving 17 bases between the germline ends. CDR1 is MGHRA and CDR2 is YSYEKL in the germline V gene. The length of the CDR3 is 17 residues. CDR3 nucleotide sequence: TGCGCCAGCAGCCAACCGGTCGGCGGGGCGCGCTACAATGAGCAGTTCTTC. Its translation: CASSQPVGGARYNEQFF.

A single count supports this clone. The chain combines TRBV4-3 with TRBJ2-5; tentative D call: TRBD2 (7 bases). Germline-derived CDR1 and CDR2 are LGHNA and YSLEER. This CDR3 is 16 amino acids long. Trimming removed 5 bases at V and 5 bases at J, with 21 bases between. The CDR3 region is CASSTHRPGGRETQYF. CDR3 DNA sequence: TGCGCCAGCAGCACCCACCGGCCGGGGGGCCGGGAGACCCAGTACTTC.

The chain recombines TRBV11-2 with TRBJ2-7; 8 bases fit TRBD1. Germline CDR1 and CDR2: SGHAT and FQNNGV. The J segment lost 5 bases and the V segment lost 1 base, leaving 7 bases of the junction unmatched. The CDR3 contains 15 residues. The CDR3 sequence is CASSLASSGGNEQYF. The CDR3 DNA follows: TGTGCCAGCAGCTTAGCTTCTTCAGGGGGCAACGAGCAGTACTTC.

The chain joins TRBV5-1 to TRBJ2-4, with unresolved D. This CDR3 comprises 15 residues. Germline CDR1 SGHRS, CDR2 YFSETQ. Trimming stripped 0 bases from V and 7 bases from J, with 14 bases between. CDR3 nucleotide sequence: TGCGCCAGCAGCTTGGGCAGCTCCGAGAGGAACATTCAGTACTTC. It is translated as CASSLGSSERNIQYF. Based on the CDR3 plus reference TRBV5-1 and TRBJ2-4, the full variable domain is KAGVTQTPRYLIKTRGQQVTLSCSPISGHRSVSWYQQTPGQGLQFLFEYFSETQRNKGNFPGRFSGRQFSNSRSEMNVSTLELGDSALYLCASSLGSSERNIQYFGAGTRLSVL.

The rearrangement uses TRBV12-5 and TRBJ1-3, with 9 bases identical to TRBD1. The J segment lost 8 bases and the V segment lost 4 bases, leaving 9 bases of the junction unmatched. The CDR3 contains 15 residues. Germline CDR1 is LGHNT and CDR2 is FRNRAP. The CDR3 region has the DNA TGTGCTAGTGGTTCGGACAGGGGAATAGGTGACACCATATATTTT. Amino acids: CASGSDRGIGDTIYF.